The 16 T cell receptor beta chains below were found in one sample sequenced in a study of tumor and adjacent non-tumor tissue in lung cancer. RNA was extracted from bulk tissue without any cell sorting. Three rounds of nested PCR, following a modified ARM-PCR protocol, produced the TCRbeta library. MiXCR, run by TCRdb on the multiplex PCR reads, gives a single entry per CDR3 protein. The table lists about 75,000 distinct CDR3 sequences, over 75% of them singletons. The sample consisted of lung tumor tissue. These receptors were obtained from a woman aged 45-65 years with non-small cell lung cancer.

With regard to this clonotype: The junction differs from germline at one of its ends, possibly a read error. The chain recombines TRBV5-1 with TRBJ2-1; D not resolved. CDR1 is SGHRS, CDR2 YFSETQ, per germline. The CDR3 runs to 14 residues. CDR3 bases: TGCGCCATCAGCTTCGGCGAGAACTACAATGGGCAGTTCTTC. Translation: CAISFGENYNGQFF.

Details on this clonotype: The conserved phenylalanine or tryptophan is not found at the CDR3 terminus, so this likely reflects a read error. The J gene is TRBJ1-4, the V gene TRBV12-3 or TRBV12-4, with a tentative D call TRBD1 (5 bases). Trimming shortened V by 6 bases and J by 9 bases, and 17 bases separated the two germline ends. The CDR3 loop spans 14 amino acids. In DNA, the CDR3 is TGTGCCAGCAGCCCCGACAGTCCCTTGAAAAAACTGTTTTAT. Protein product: CASSPDSPLKKLFY.

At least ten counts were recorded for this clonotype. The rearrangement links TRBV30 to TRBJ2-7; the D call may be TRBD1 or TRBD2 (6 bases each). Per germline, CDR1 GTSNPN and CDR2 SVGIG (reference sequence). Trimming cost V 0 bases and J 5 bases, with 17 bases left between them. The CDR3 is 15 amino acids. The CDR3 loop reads CAWSVPGGILHEQYF. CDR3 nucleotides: TGTGCCTGGAGTGTTCCCGGGGGCATCTTGCACGAGCAGTACTTC.

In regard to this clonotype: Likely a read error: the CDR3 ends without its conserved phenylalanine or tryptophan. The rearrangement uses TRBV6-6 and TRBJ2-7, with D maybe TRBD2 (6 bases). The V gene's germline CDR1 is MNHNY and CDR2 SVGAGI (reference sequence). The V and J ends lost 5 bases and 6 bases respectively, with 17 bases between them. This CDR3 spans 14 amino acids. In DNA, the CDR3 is TGTGCCAGCAGTCCTCGGCGGGATCAGAGCGAGCAGTACCTC. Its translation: CASSPRRDQSEQYL.

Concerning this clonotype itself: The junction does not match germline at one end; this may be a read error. The CDR3 sequence is CASSEEVRAGHYF. In DNA form, the CDR3 reads TGTGCAAGCAGTGAAGAAGTAAGGGCGGGGCACTACTTC. V is TRBV6-1 and J is TRBJ2-7, with D tentatively TRBD2 (6 bases). Germline values: CDR1 MNHNS, CDR2 SASEGT. The CDR3 has 13 residues.

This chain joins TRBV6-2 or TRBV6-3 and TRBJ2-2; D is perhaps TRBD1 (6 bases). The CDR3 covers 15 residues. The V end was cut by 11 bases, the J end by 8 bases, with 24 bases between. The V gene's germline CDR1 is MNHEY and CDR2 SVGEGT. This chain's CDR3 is CACSLGGTITGELFF. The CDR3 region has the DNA TGTGCCTGCTCCCTTGGGGGCACCATTACGGGGGAGCTGTTTTTT.

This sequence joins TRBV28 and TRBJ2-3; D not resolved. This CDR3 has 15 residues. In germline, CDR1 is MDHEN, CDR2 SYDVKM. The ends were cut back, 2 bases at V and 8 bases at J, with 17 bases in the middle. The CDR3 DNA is TGTGCCAGCAGTTTAGTGTTCCCACAGCGAGGTACGCAGTATTTT. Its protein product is CASSLVFPQRGTQYF.

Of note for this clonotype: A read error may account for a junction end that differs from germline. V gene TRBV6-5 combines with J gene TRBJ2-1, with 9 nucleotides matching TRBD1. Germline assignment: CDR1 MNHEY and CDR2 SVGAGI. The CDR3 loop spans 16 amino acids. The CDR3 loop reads CASSYFRDRADNEQYF. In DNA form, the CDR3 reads TGTGCCAGCAGTTACTTCCGGGACAGGGCCGACAATGAGCAGTACTTT.

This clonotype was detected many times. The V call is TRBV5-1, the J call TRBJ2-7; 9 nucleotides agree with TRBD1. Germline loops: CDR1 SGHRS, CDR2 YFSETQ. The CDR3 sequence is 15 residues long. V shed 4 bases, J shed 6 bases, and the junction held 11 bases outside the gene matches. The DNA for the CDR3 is TGCGCCAGCAGCCCCCTCACAGGGGGCCAGGTCGAGCAGTACTTC. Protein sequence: CASSPLTGGQVEQYF.

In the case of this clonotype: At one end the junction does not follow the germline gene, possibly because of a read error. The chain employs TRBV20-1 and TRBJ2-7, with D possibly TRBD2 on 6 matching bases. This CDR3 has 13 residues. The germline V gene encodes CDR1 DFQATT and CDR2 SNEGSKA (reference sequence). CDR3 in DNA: TGCGGTGCTAGAGCTCGGGACTTCTACGAGCAGTATTTC. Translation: CGARARDFYEQYF.

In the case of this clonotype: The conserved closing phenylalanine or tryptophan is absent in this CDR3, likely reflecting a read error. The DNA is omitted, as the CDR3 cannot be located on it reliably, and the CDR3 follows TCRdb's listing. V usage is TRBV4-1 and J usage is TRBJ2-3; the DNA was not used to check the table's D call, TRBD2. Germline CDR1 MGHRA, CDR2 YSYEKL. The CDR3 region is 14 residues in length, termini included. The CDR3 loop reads CASSQRAGADTQFL.

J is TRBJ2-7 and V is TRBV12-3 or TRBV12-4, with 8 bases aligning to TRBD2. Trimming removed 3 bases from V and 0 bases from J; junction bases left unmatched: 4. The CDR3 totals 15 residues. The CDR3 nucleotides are TGTGCCAGCAGTTTGAAGAGCGGGAGCTCCTACGAGCAGTACTTC. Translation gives CASSLKSGSSYEQYF.

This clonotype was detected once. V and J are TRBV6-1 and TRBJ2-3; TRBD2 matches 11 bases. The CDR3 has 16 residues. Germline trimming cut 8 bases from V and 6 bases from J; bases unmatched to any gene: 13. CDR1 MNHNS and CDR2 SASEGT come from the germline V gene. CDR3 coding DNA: TGTGCCAGCGCTGAGACCTTAGCGGGAGGGCACGATACGCAGTATTTT. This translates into CASAETLAGGHDTQYF.

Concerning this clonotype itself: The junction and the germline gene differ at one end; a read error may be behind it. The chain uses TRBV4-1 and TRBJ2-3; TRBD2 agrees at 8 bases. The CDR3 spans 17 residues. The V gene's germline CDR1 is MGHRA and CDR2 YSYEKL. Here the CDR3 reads CASSQDLEASGLDMQYF. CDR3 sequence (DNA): TGCGCCAGCAGCCAAGATCTGGAGGCTAGCGGGTTGGATATGCAGTATTTT.

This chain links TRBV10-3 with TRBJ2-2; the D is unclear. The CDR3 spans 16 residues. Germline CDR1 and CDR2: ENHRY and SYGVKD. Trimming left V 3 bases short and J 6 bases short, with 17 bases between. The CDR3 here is CAISETLQGGSGELFF. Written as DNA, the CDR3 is TGTGCCATCAGTGAAACCCTGCAAGGTGGCTCCGGGGAGCTGTTTTTT.

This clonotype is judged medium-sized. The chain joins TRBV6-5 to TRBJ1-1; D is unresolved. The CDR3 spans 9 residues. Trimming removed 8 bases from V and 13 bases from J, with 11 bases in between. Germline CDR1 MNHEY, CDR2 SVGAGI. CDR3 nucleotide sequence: TGTGCCAGCCTTGGTGGTGATTTCTTT. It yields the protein CASLGGDFF.